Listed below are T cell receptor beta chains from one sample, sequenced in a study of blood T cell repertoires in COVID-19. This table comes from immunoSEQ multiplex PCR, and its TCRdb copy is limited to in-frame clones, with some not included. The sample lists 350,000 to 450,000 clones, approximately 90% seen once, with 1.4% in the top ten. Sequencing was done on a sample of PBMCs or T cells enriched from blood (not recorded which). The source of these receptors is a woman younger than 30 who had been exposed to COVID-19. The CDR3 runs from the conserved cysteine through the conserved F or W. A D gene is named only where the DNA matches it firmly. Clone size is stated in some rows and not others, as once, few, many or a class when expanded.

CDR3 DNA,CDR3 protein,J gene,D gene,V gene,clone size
TGTGCCAGCAGTGTTCTCTTGTCCCGCAATCAGCCCCAGCATTTT,CASSVLLSRNQPQHF,TRBJ1-5,-,TRBV2,-
TGCGCCAGCAGCTCCCAGGGAGGGGGGGCTGAAGCTTTCTTT,CASSSQGGGAEAFF,TRBJ1-1,-,TRBV5-1,-
TGTGCCAGTAGTACGGGGAGGACTGGAAACACCATATATTTT,CASSTGRTGNTIYF,TRBJ1-3,-,TRBV19,-
TGTGCTAGTGGTCTGTCCCCTCTAGCGGGGGGGCGAGCCTACGAGCAGTACTTC,CASGLSPLAGGRAYEQYF,TRBJ2-7,TRBD2,TRBV12-5,-
TGTGCCAGCAGCCCTAGTCCACTAGCGGGCTCTGGGGCCAACGTCCTGACTTTC,CASSPSPLAGSGANVLTF,TRBJ2-6,TRBD2,TRBV11-3,few
TGTGCCAGCAGCTTGTCCCTCAGGGCTAGCGGATTTTACCAAGAGACCCAGTACTTC,CASSLSLRASGFYQETQYF,TRBJ2-5,TRBD2,TRBV7-6,-
TGTGCCAGCAGTGCCGGGACTAGCGGGAATGAGCAGTTCTTC,CASSAGTSGNEQFF,TRBJ2-1,TRBD2,TRBV28,-
TGTGCCAGCAGCCCTTTTGTGGGGAGCTCCTATAATTCACCCCTCCACTTT,CASSPFVGSSYNSPLHF,TRBJ1-6,-,TRBV5-5,-
TGCAGCGTTTGGGGGGTCACCGGGGAGCTGTTTTTT,CSVWGVTGELFF,TRBJ2-2,-,TRBV29-1,-
TGCGCCAGCAGCTTGCGAGGGCAGGGGGACTCACCCCTCCACTTT,CASSLRGQGDSPLHF,TRBJ1-6,TRBD1,TRBV5-1,-
TGTGCCACCAGCAGAGATCTGACACAAGAGACCCAGTACTTC,CATSRDLTQETQYF,TRBJ2-5,-,TRBV15,-
TGCAGTGCCAGACAGGCGGATACGCAGTATTTT,CSARQADTQYF,TRBJ2-3,-,TRBV20-1,-
TGTGCCAGGGAGACAGGTCCAGGGTCCTACGAGCAGTACTTC,CARETGPGSYEQYF,TRBJ2-7,-,TRBV2,-
TGTGCCAGCAGCGTAGGGAATGCGGTGGCGGGGGAGACCCAGTACTTC,CASSVGNAVAGETQYF,TRBJ2-5,-,TRBV9,-
TGTGCCAGCAGGGTACCGGGACAGAATTCACCCCTCCACTTT,CASRVPGQNSPLHF,TRBJ1-6,TRBD1,TRBV7-2,few
TGTGCCAGCAGTGACTCATCGGACAGTTTCGGCTACACCTTC,CASSDSSDSFGYTF,TRBJ1-2,-,TRBV6-4,few
TGTGCCAGCAGTGAATTGGGGAGAAGAGCTAACTATGGCTACACCTTC,CASSELGRRANYGYTF,TRBJ1-2,-,TRBV6-1,-
TGTGCCATCAGTGACAGGGATTCAAACGAAAAACTGTTTTTT,CAISDRDSNEKLFF,TRBJ1-4,-,TRBV10-3,-
TGTGCCAGCTCACCTCTAGCGGGAGTGGGAGATACGCAGTATTTT,CASSPLAGVGDTQYF,TRBJ2-3,TRBD2,TRBV18,once
TGTGCCAGCAGTCTCGGGGTGAACACAGATACGCAGTATTTT,CASSLGVNTDTQYF,TRBJ2-3,-,TRBV9,-
TGCGCCAGCAGCCAAGCTCTACAGGCCTACGAGCAGTACTTC,CASSQALQAYEQYF,TRBJ2-7,-,TRBV4-3,-
TGTGCCAGTAGTGCCGAGAGGCTGGGCGGGGAGCTGTTTTTT,CASSAERLGGELFF,TRBJ2-2,-,TRBV19,-
TGTGCCAGTAGTATATGGACACCACGAGCAACTAATGAAAAACTGTTTTTT,CASSIWTPRATNEKLFF,TRBJ1-4,-,TRBV19,once
TGCGCCAGCAGCTTGGCCCTAGCGGGAGGGGGCGATACGCAGTATTTT,CASSLALAGGGDTQYF,TRBJ2-3,TRBD2,TRBV5-1,-
TGTGCCAGCAGCCAAAAACAGGGGGCACGTACTGAAGCTTTCTTT,CASSQKQGARTEAFF,TRBJ1-1,TRBD1,TRBV3-1/TRBV3-2,-
TGTGCCAGTAGTCCCGGACAGGGTAATTATGGCTACACCTTC,CASSPGQGNYGYTF,TRBJ1-2,TRBD1,TRBV19,-
TGTGCCAGCAGCGCGCAATCTGCTAGGAACACCGGGGAGCTGTTTTTT,CASSAQSARNTGELFF,TRBJ2-2,-,TRBV9,-
TGTGCCAGCAGCCAAGATTGGGGGGGGAGCACAGATACGCAGTATTTT,CASSQDWGGSTDTQYF,TRBJ2-3,TRBD2,TRBV3-1/TRBV3-2,-
TGTGCCAGCAGCTTACAGCGGAAATACGAGCAGTACTTC,CASSLQRKYEQYF,TRBJ2-7,-,TRBV7-2,-
TGTGCCAGCAGTGATTTGACTAGCGGCCCCCGGGATACGCAGTATTTT,CASSDLTSGPRDTQYF,TRBJ2-3,TRBD2,TRBV6-1,once
TGTGCCAGCAGTGAACCTGGTAGTGGAAACACCATATATTTT,CASSEPGSGNTIYF,TRBJ1-3,-,TRBV6-1,-
TGTGCCAGCAGCTCCACCGGACTAGCTACGGAGACCCAGTACTTC,CASSSTGLATETQYF,TRBJ2-5,TRBD2,TRBV7-9,-
TGTGCCAGCGGGCTCCAAGAGACCCAGTACTTC,CASGLQETQYF,TRBJ2-5,-,TRBV12-3/TRBV12-4,-
TGTGCCAGCAGCCGGGGGGGCTCGGGCACCGGGGAGCTGTTTTTT,CASSRGGSGTGELFF,TRBJ2-2,TRBD2,TRBV7-3,-
TGTGCCAGCAGTTCGACAGCCAATCAGCCCCAGCATTTT,CASSSTANQPQHF,TRBJ1-5,-,TRBV12-3/TRBV12-4,-
TGTGCCAGTACCGTGGAATGGACAGGGCCTACTTCACCCCTCCACTTT,CASTVEWTGPTSPLHF,TRBJ1-6,TRBD1,TRBV19,-
TGCGCCAGCAGTGCAGCAGGGTTTAATCAGCCCCAGCATTTT,CASSAAGFNQPQHF,TRBJ1-5,-,TRBV10-2,-
TGTGCCAGCAGTTATCGGAGGGGCACAGATACGCAGTATTTT,CASSYRRGTDTQYF,TRBJ2-3,-,TRBV6-2/TRBV6-3,once
TGTGCCACCAGCGTGGGGGCCACAGATACGCAGTATTTT,CATSVGATDTQYF,TRBJ2-3,-,TRBV24-1,-
TGCAGCGTTGTTGGACAGGGGTATAACACTGAAGCTTTCTTT,CSVVGQGYNTEAFF,TRBJ1-1,TRBD1,TRBV29-1,once
TGTGCCAGCACCCTAGGGGCAGGGGTAGCTTTCTTT,CASTLGAGVAFF,TRBJ1-1,-,TRBV28,few
TGTGCCAGCTCACCGCCAGGGGGAGGCTCAGATACGCAGTATTTT,CASSPPGGGSDTQYF,TRBJ2-3,-,TRBV18,-
TGTGCCAGTAATCGGGACTTTAACTATGGCTACACCTTC,CASNRDFNYGYTF,TRBJ1-2,-,TRBV19,-
TGTGCCTCGCGGGGGGGGTGGGAAAATCAGCCCCAGCATTTT,CASRGGWENQPQHF,TRBJ1-5,-,TRBV27,-